The 18 T cell receptor beta chains presented below share a single source sample, sequenced in a study of beta chain features in type 1 diabetes. TCRB transcripts that were expressed got sequenced, as all of the isolated RNA had been reverse transcribed. Some clones are missing from TCRdb's copy, which holds only in-frame ones; the method was immunoSEQ multiplex PCR. The sample lists 250,000 or so clones, roughly 21% occurring once. These receptors have no identified antigens. Broader study findings: In every one of the four CD4+ subsets, TCRB CDR3s were moderately but significantly shorter in Type 1 diabetes patients.

What was sequenced was naive CD4+ T cells from blood. Receptors were obtained from a woman in her 40s with type 1 diabetes.

V is TRBV4-2 and J is TRBJ1-5, with 8 bases aligning to TRBD1. V gave up 3 bases and J gave up 2 bases; unmatched junction bases: 0. Germline V CDR1 and CDR2: LGHNA, YNFKEQ. This CDR3 has 14 residues. DNA for the CDR3: TGTGCCAGCAGCCAGACAGGGGGCAATCAGCCCCAGCATTTT. Translating it yields CASSQTGGNQPQHF.

The rearrangement joins TRBV28 to TRBJ2-1, with TRBD2 matching over 11 bases. Germline V CDR1 and CDR2: MDHEN, SYDVKM. This CDR3 has 17 residues. V gave up 5 bases and J gave up 8 bases; unmatched junction bases: 14. CDR3 amino acids: CASSLPLAGGPWDEQFF. The CDR3 DNA reads TGTGCCAGCAGTCTCCCTTTAGCGGGAGGGCCTTGGGATGAGCAGTTCTTC. The entire variable domain, with the rest obtained from reference TRBV28 and TRBJ2-1, is as follows: DVKVTQSSRYLVKRTGEKVFLECVQDMDHENMFWYRQDPGLGLRLIYFSYDVKMKEKGDIPEGYSVSREKKERFSLILESASTNQTSMYLCASSLPLAGGPWDEQFFGPGTRLTVL.

Only a few counts were recorded for this clone. The chain uses TRBV14 and TRBJ1-5; the D gene is possibly TRBD1 (5 bases). Looked up from germline, CDR1 is SGHDN and CDR2 is FVKESK. This CDR3 is built from 13 residues. V lost 3 bases to trimming and J lost 9 bases, with 12 bases between them. The CDR3 protein is CASSQGGAGPQHF. The CDR3 bases are TGTGCCAGCAGCCAGGGGGGAGCGGGGCCCCAGCATTTT.

V is TRBV5-6 and J is TRBJ1-1, with D perhaps TRBD1 (5 bases). Germline loops: CDR1 SGHDT, CDR2 YYEEEE. Between the trimmed V and J ends, which lost 2 bases and 2 bases, there was a span of 7 bases. This CDR3 region has 13 residues. In nucleotides, the CDR3 is TGTGCCAGCAGCTTAGACAGAAACACTGAAGCTTTCTTT. Encoded protein: CASSLDRNTEAFF. The entire variable domain, with the rest obtained from reference TRBV5-6 and TRBJ1-1, is as follows: DAGVTQSPTHLIKTRGQQVTLRCSPKSGHDTVSWYQQALGQGPQFIFQYYEEEERQRGNFPDRFSGHQFPNYSSELNVNALLLGDSALYLCASSLDRNTEAFFGQGTRLTVV.

Details on this clone: The sample contains more than one DNA sequence encoding this CDR3. The chain has TRBV2 and TRBJ1-1; D may be TRBD1 (5 bases). The V and J ends lost 5 bases and 1 base respectively, with 8 bases between them. CDR3 length equals 13 residues. From germline, CDR1 is SNHLY and CDR2 FYNNEI. The chain's CDR3 is CASSPQGNTEAFF. CDR3 sequence (DNA): TGTGCCAGCAGTCCTCAGGGGAACACTGAAGCTTTCTTT.

V usage is TRBV2 and J usage is TRBJ2-1, with TRBD1 matching over 12 bases. The CDR3 is 18 residues long. V shed 7 bases and J 0 bases; nucleotides not matched to a gene: 10. Germline loops: CDR1 SNHLY, CDR2 FYNNEI. The CDR3 nucleotides read TGTGCCAGCAAACCGGGACAGGGGGCGGCGAGCTCCTACAATGAGCAGTTCTTC. Protein sequence: CASKPGQGAASSYNEQFF.

The gene calls are TRBV19 and TRBJ1-5, with a tentative D call TRBD1 (5 bases). CDR1 and CDR2 from the germline V gene are LNHDA and SQIVND (reference sequence). The CDR3 loop spans 13 amino acids. Trimming stripped 6 bases from V and 4 bases from J, with 10 bases between. The CDR3 spells CASRSGFNQPQHF. In DNA, the CDR3 is TGTGCCAGTAGATCAGGGTTTAATCAGCCCCAGCATTTT.

This rearrangement joins TRBV30 to TRBJ2-1, with a possible D match to TRBD2 (6 bases). This CDR3 has 16 amino acids. Germline CDR1 and CDR2: GTSNPN and SVGIG (reference sequence). V lost 2 bases and J lost 0, with 14 bases in between. This CDR3 is CAWSFLATSSYNEQFF. The CDR3, as DNA: TGTGCCTGGAGTTTCCTAGCGACAAGCTCCTACAATGAGCAGTTCTTC.

This clone was counted only a few times. Other DNA sequences within the sample encode an identical CDR3. The chain employs TRBV7-2 and TRBJ1-1; D ambiguous. The CDR3 extends over 13 amino acids. Trimming pared 0 bases from V and 3 bases from J, leaving 5 bases between. Germline CDR1 and CDR2: SGHTA and FQGNSA. The CDR3 DNA reads as TGTGCCAGCAGCTTAGCGGGAGACACTGAAGCTTTCTTT. This codes for CASSLAGDTEAFF.

This CDR3 is CASSQPGTSGGRADTQYF. The CDR3 DNA reads TGTGCCAGCAGCCAGCCCGGGACTAGCGGGGGGAGGGCAGATACGCAGTATTTT. This chain joins TRBV4-2 and TRBJ2-3, with 15 nucleotides matching TRBD2. Germline CDR1 LGHNA, CDR2 YNFKEQ. The CDR3 extends over 18 amino acids. The ends lost 3 bases at V and 4 bases at J; junction bases unmatched: 8.

The genes are TRBV5-1 and TRBJ2-3, with D possibly TRBD1 on 6 matching bases. The V and J ends lost 2 bases and 4 bases respectively, with 17 bases between them. CDR1 SGHRS and CDR2 YFSETQ come from the germline V gene. CDR3 length: 16 amino acids. The CDR3 loop reads CASSLSYGAGADTQYF. The CDR3 nucleotides are TGCGCCAGCAGCTTATCCTACGGGGCAGGGGCAGATACGCAGTATTTT.

This clone was seen once. The CDR3 is CASSARQSEGYGYTF. The CDR3 DNA sequence: TGTGCCAGCTCAGCCCGACAGTCGGAGGGTTATGGCTACACCTTC. The rearrangement links TRBV18 to TRBJ1-2; D perhaps matches TRBD1 (5 bases). The CDR3 sequence is 15 residues long. V gave up 5 bases and J gave up 5 bases, with 18 bases separating them. Looked up from germline, CDR1 is KGHSH and CDR2 is LQKENI. The complete variable domain, with remaining parts taken from reference TRBV18 and TRBJ1-2, reads NAGVMQNPRHLVRRRGQEARLRCSPMKGHSHVYWYRQLPEEGLKFMVYLQKENIIDESGMPKERFSAEFPKEGPSILRIQQVVRGDSAAYFCASSARQSEGYGYTFGSGTRLTVV.

The sample holds a few counts of this clone. The chain uses TRBV7-9 and TRBJ1-2, with 8 bases aligning to TRBD1. This CDR3 has 15 amino acids. The J segment lost 6 bases and the V segment lost 7 bases, leaving 13 bases of the junction unmatched. Germline-derived CDR1 and CDR2 are SEHNR and FQNEAQ (reference sequence). CDR3 DNA sequence: TGTGCCAGCACCTCCTCAGGGGGCGAAGTAAATGGCTACACCTTC. Translation: CASTSSGGEVNGYTF.

V usage is TRBV5-1 and J usage is TRBJ1-2, with TRBD1 matching 8 bases. The ends lost 0 bases at V and 0 bases at J; junction bases unmatched: 1. Germline V gives CDR1 SGHRS, CDR2 YFSETQ. The CDR3 runs to 15 residues. CDR3 sequence (DNA): TGCGCCAGCAGCTTGGGGGACAGGCCTAACTATGGCTACACCTTC. Protein product: CASSLGDRPNYGYTF.

The chain recombines TRBV5-4 with TRBJ1-2; D is undetermined. Trimming pared 0 bases from V and 4 bases from J, leaving 13 bases between. CDR1 is SGHNT, CDR2 YYREEE, per germline (reference sequence). The CDR3 loop spans 15 amino acids. CDR3 region: CASSLGIVGGYGYTF. The CDR3 DNA is TGTGCCAGCAGCTTGGGGATTGTCGGAGGCTATGGCTACACCTTC.

The J gene is TRBJ1-4, the V gene TRBV18, with D tentatively TRBD1 (6 bases). The CDR3 extends over 15 amino acids. Trimming shortened V by 5 bases and J by 8 bases, and 18 bases separated the two germline ends. Germline V gene lookup returns CDR1 KGHSH and CDR2 LQKENI. The CDR3 coding sequence is TGTGCCAGCTCAGCATCTACAGGGTATGAAGAAAAACTGTTTTTT. Translated, it gives CASSASTGYEEKLFF.

The chain joins TRBV20-1 to TRBJ1-1; unclear D gene. The CDR3 totals 11 residues. V was pared by 5 bases and J by 11 bases, with 15 bases between. CDR1 DFQATT and CDR2 SNEGSKA come from the germline V gene (reference sequence). CDR3 in amino acids: CSAPNPRRAFF. For the CDR3, the DNA is TGCAGTGCTCCAAATCCTCGGCGGGCTTTCTTT.

This chain uses TRBV5-1 with TRBJ2-7; tentative D call: TRBD2 (5 bases). Trimming took off 2 bases at V and 0 bases at J, with 15 bases between the two ends. The CDR3 has 16 amino acids. In germline, CDR1 is SGHRS, CDR2 YFSETQ. The CDR3 here is CASSFPMVGSSYEQYF. The CDR3, as DNA: TGCGCCAGCAGCTTTCCTATGGTGGGGAGCTCCTACGAGCAGTACTTC.